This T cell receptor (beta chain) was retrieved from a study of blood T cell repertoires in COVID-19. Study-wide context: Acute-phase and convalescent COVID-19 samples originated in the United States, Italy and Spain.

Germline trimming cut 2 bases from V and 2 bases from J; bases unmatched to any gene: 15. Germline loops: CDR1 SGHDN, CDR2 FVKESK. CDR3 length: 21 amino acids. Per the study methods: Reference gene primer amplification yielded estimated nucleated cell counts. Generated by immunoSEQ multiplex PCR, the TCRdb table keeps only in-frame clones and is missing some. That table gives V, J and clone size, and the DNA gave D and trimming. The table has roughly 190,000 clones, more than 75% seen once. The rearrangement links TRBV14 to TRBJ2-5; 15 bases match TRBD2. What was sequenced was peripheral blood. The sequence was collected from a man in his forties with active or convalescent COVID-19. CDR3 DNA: TGTGCCAGCAGCCAAAGGCGGTGGGGACTAGCGGGAGGCAACCTACAAGAGACCCAGTACTTC. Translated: CASSQRRWGLAGGNLQETQYF.